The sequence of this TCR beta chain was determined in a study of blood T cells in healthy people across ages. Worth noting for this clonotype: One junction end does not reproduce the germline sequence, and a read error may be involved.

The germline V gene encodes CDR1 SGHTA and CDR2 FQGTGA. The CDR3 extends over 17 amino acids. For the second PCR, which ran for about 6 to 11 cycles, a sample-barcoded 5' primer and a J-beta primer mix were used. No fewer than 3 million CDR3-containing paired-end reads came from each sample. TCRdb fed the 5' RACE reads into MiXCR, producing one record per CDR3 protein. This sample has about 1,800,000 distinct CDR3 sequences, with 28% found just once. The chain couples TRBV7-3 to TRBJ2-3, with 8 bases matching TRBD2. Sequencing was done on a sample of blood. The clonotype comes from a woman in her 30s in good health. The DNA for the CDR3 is TGTGCCAGCAGCCCCCGGTCCGATAGCGGGGCGCCAGACACGCAGTATTTT. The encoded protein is CASSPRSDSGAPDTQYF. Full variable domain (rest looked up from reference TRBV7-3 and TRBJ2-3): GAGVSQTPSNKVTEKGKYVELRCDPISGHTALYWYRQSLGQGPEFLIYFQGTGAADDSGLPNDRFFAVRPEGSVSTLKIQRTERGDSAVYLCASSPRSDSGAPDTQYFGPGTRLTVL.